Included here is one TCR beta chain sequence, with context. Its matching antigen is unknown. This sample was included in a study of metastatic and nonmetastatic thyroid tumors. Study at large: Repertoires were compared across blood and tumor or nodule tissue from malignant and benign thyroid patients.

Whole-study results and caveats: The study reportedly found significantly higher TCR beta diversity in malignant thyroid tumors than benign nodules, in blood and tumor.

All patients reached thyroid surgery having received no treatment beforehand. As handled by the study authors: Clinicopathological groups supplied CDR3 differences that were used to build a distant-metastasis classifier for papillary thyroid cancer. Via MiXCR, TCRdb re-called the PCR reads. The V and J calls, along with clone size, are taken from TCRdb and not from the paper's own processing. This sample yields tens of thousands of clones, of which 25% to 30% are seen a single time; approximately 8% belongs to the top ten. V trimming: 3 bases; J trimming: 0 bases; junction bases outside the gene matches: 6. The germline V gene encodes CDR1 SGHTS and CDR2 YDEGEE. The CDR3 is 15 residues long.

The J gene is TRBJ2-7, the V gene TRBV5-8; 7 bases are shared with TRBD2. This TCR was sampled from a female donor with papillary thyroid cancer or a benign thyroid nodule (not recorded which). Some clones in this sample may be carry-over from other donors' samples. The sample taken for sequencing was blood. Here the CDR3 DNA reads TGTGCCAGCAGCTACGGGGACTACCTCTCCTACGAGCAGTACTTC. As protein: CASSYGDYLSYEQYF.